There are a few counts of the clone carrying this T cell receptor (beta chain). Its antigen is as yet unknown. This record belongs to a study of response to subunit inactivated influenza vaccine. Points from the study as a whole: Each seasonal flu vaccination may recruit only limited new T cells, authors suggested.

CDR1 KGHSH and CDR2 LQKENI come from the germline V gene. Between the trimmed V and J ends, which lost 1 base and 5 bases, there was a span of 6 bases. CDR3 size: 13 residues. TCRdb re-analysed the RT-PCR reads in MiXCR, keeping a single row per CDR3 protein. The repertoire holds roughly 700,000 distinct CDR3 sequences, with about 15% as singletons. This receptor was taken from a man in his forties or fifties who received an inactivated influenza vaccine. This material consisted of PBMCs from blood, taken 14 to 15 days before vaccination. This chain connects TRBV18 to TRBJ2-1; D gene uncertain. CDR3 in amino acids: CASSPRNDNEQFF. The CDR3 nucleotides are TGTGCCAGCTCACCACGGAACGACAATGAGCAGTTCTTC.